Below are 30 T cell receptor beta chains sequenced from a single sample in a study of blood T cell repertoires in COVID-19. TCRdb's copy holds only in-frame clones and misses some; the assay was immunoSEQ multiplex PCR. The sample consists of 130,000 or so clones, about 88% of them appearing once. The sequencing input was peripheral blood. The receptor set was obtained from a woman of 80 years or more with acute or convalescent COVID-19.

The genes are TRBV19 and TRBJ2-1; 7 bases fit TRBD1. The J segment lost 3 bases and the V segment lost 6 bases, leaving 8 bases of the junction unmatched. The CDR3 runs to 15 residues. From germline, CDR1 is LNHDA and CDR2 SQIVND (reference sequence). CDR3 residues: CASSTVGGVYNEQFF. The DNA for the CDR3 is TGTGCCAGTAGCACCGTAGGGGGCGTCTACAATGAGCAGTTCTTC.

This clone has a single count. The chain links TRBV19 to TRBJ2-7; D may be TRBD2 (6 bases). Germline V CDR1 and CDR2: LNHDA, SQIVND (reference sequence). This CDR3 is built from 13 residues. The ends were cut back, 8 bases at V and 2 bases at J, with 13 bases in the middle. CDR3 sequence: CASSRDLTYEQYF. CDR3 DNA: TGTGCCAGTTCTCGGGACTTGACCTACGAGCAGTACTTC.

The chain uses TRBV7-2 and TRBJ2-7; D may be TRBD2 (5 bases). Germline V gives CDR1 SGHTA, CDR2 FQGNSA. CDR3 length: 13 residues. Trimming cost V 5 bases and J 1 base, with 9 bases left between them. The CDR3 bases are TGTGCCAGCAGCCTCGGGATTTCCTACGAGCAGTACTTC. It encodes CASSLGISYEQYF.

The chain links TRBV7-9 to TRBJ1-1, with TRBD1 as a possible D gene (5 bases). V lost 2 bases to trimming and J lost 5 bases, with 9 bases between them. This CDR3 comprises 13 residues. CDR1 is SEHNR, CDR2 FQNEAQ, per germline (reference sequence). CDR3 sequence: CASSLTGGTEAFF. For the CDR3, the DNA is TGTGCCAGCAGCTTAACCGGGGGGACTGAAGCTTTCTTT.

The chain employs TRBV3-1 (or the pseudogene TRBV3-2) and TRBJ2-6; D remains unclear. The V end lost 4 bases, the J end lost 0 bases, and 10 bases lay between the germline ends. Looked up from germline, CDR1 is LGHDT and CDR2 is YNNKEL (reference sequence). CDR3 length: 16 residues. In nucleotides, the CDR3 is TGTGCCAGCAGCCCCCAATCGGTCTCTGGGGCCAACGTCCTGACTTTC. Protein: CASSPQSVSGANVLTF.

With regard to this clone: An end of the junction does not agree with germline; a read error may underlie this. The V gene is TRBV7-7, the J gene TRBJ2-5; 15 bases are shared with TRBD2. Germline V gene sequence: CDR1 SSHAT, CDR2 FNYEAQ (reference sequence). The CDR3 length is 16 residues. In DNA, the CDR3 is TGTGCTAGCAGCTTAGGACTAGCGGGGGGGCAAGAGACCCAGTACTTC. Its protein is CASSLGLAGGQETQYF.

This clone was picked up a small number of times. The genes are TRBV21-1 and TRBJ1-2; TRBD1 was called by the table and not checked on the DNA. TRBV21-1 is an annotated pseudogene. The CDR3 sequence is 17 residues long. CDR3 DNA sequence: TGTGCCAGCAGCAAAGGGTCCCCCACAGGGTTCCACTATGGCTACACCTTC. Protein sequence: CASSKGSPTGFHYGYTF.

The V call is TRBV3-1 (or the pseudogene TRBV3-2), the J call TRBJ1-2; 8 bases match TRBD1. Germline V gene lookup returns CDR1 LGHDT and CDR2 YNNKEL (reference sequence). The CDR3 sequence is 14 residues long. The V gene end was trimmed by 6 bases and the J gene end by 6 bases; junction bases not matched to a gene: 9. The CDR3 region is CASRSAGGLNGYTF. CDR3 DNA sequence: TGTGCCAGCAGGTCCGCAGGGGGCCTCAATGGCTACACCTTC.

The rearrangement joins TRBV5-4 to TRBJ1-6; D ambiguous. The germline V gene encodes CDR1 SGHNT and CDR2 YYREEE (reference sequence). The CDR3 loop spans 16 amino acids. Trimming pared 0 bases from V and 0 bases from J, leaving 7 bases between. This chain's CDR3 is CASSLDRSSYNSPLHF. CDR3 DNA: TGTGCCAGCAGCTTGGACCGGAGCTCCTATAATTCACCCCTCCACTTT.

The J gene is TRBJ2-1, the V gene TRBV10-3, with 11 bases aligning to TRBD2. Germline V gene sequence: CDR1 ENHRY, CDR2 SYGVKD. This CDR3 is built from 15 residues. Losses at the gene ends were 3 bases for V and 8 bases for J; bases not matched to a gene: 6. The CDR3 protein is CAISDGISGRDEQFF. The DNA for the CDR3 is TGTGCCATCAGTGACGGTATTAGCGGGAGGGATGAGCAGTTCTTC.

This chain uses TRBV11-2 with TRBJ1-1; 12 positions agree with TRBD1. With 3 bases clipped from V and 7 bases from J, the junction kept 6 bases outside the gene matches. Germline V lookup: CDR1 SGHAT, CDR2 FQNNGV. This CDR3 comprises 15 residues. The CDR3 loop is CASSFGTGGNDEAFF. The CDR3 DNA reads TGTGCCAGCAGCTTCGGGACAGGGGGCAATGATGAAGCTTTCTTT. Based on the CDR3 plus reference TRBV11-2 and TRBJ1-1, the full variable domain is EAGVAQSPRYKIIEKRQSVAFWCNPISGHATLYWYQQILGQGPKLLIQFQNNGVVDDSQLPKDRFSAERLKGVDSTLKIQPAKLEDSAVYLCASSFGTGGNDEAFFGQGTRLTVV.

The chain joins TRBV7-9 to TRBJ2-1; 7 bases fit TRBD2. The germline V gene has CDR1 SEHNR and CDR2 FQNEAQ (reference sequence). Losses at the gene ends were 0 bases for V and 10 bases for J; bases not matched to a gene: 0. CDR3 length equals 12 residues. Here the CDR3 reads CASSLARGEQFF. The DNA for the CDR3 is TGTGCCAGCAGCTTAGCGCGGGGGGAGCAGTTCTTC. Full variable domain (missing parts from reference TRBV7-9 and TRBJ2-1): DTGVSQNPRHKITKRGQNVTFRCDPISEHNRLYWYRQTLGQGPEFLTYFQNEAQLEKSRLLSDRFSAERPKGSFSTLEIQRTEQGDSAMYLCASSLARGEQFFGPGTRLTVL.

CDR3 nucleotide sequence: TGTGCCGCGGCAGGGGGGTACAATTCACCCCTCCACTTT. Translation: CAAAGGYNSPLHF. This chain uses TRBV5-4 with TRBJ1-6, with 7 nucleotides matching TRBD1. This CDR3 is 13 amino acids long. The junction had 8 bases not matched to a gene; V was cut back by 10 bases and J by 7 bases. Germline lookup yields CDR1 SGHNT and CDR2 YYREEE (reference sequence).

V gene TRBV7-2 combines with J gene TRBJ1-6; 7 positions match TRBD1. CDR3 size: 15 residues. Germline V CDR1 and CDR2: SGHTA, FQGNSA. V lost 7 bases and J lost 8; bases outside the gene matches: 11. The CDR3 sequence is CASTETGRQDSPLHF. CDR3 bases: TGTGCCAGCACGGAGACAGGGCGTCAGGATTCACCCCTCCACTTT.

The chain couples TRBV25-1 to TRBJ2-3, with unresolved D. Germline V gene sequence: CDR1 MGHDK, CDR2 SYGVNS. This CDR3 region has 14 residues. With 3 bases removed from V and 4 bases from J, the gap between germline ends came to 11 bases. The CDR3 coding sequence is TGTGCCAGCAGTGACATGGGCCCCGCAGATACGCAGTATTTT. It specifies CASSDMGPADTQYF.

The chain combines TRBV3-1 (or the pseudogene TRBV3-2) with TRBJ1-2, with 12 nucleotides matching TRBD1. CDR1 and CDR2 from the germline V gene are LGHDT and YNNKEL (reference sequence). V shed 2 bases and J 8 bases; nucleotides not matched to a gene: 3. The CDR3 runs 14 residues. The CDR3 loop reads CASSQTGTGGGYTF. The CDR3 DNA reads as TGTGCCAGCAGCCAAACTGGGACAGGGGGCGGCTACACCTTC.

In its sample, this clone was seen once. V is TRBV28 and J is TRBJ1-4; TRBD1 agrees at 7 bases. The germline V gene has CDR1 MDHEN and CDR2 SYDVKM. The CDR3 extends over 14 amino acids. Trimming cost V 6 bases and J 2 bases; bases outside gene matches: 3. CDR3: CASRQTGTNEKLFF. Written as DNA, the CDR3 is TGTGCCAGCAGACAGACAGGGACTAATGAAAAACTGTTTTTT.

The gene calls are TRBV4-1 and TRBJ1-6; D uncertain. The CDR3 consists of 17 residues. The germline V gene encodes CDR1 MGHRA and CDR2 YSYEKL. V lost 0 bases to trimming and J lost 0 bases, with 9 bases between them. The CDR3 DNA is TGCGCCAGCAGCCAAGAGTTGGTGAGCTCCTATAATTCACCCCTCCACTTT. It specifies CASSQELVSSYNSPLHF.

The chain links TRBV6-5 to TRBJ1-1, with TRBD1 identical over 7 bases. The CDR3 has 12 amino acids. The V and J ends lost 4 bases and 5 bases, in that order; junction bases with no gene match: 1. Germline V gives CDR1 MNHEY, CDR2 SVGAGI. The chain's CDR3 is CASSSRGTEAFF. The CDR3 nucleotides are TGTGCCAGCAGTTCCAGGGGGACTGAAGCTTTCTTT.

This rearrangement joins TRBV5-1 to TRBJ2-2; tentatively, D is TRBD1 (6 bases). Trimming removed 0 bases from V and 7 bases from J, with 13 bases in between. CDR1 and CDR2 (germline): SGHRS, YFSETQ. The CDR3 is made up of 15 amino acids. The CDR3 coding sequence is TGCGCCAGCAGCTTGGCGCAGGGGTACAGCGGGGAGCTGTTTTTT. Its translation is CASSLAQGYSGELFF.

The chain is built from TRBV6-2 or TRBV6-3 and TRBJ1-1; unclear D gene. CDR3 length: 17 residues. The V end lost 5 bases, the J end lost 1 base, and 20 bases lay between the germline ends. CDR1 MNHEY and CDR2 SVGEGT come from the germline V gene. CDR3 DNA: TGTGCCAGCAGTGACCTTTTTGGCGGCAGCAGGAACACTGAAGCTTTCTTT. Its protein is CASSDLFGGSRNTEAFF.

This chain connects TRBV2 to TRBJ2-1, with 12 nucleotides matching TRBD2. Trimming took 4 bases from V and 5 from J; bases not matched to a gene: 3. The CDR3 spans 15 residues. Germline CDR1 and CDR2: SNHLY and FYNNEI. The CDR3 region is CASSGTSGGHNEQFF. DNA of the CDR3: TGTGCCAGCAGTGGAACTAGCGGGGGGCACAATGAGCAGTTCTTC.

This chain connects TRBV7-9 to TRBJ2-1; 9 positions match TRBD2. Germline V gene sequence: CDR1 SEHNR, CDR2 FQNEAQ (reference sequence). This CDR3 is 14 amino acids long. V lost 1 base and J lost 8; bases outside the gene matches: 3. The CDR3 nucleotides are TGTGCCAGCAGCTTAGGGGGACTAGCCCATGAGCAGTTCTTC. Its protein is CASSLGGLAHEQFF.

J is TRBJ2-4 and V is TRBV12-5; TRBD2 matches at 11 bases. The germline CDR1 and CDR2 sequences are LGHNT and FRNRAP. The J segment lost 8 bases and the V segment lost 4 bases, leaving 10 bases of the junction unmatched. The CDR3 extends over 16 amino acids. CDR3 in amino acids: CASGSLAGGRGHIQYF. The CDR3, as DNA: TGTGCTAGTGGTTCCCTAGCGGGAGGCAGGGGGCACATTCAGTACTTC.

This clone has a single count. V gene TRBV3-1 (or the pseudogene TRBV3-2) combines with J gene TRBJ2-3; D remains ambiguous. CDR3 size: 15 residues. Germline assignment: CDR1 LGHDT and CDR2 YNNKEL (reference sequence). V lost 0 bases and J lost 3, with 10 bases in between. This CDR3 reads CASSQDSARTDTQYF. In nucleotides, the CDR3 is TGTGCCAGCAGCCAAGATTCGGCTAGGACAGATACGCAGTATTTT.

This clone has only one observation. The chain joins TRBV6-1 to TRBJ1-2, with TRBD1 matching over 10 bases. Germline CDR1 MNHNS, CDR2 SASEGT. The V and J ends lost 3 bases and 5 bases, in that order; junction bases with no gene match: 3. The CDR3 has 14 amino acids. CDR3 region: CASSDDRGRYGYTF. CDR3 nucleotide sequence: TGTGCCAGCAGTGATGACAGGGGGCGGTATGGCTACACCTTC.

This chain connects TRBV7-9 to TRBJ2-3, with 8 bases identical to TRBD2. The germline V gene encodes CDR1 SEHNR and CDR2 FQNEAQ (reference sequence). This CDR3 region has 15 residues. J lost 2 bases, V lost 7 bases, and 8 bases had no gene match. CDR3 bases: TGTGCCAGCATCTCGGGAGCGGGGGCCACAGATACGCAGTATTTT. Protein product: CASISGAGATDTQYF.

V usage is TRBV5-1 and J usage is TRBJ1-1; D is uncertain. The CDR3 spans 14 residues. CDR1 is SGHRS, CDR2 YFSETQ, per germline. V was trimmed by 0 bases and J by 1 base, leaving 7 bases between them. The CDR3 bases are TGCGCCAGCAGCTTGGGACATGCGAACACTGAAGCTTTCTTT. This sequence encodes CASSLGHANTEAFF. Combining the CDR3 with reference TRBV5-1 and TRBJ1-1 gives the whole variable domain KAGVTQTPRYLIKTRGQQVTLSCSPISGHRSVSWYQQTPGQGLQFLFEYFSETQRNKGNFPGRFSGRQFSNSRSEMNVSTLELGDSALYLCASSLGHANTEAFFGQGTRLTVV.

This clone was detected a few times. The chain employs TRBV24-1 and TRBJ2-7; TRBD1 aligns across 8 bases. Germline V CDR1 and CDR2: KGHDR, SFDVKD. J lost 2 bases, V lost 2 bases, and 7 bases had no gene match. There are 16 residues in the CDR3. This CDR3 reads CATSDYRTGFTYEQYF. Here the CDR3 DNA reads TGTGCCACCAGTGATTACCGGACAGGGTTCACCTACGAGCAGTACTTC.

CDR3 loop: CATSRKTSGGADTQYF. The DNA for the CDR3 is TGTGCCACCAGCCGAAAGACTAGCGGGGGGGCAGATACGCAGTATTTT. The V and J genes are TRBV15 and TRBJ2-3; 14 bases align to TRBD2. Germline CDR1 reads LNHNV; CDR2 reads YYDKDF (reference sequence). The CDR3 is made up of 16 amino acids. V shed 5 bases, J shed 4 bases, and the junction held 5 bases outside the gene matches.